This T cell receptor (beta chain) was documented in a study of blood T cell repertoires in COVID-19. Overall study: Material from acute and convalescent COVID-19 was sourced from the United States, Italy and Spain. T cells, B-cell-depleted T cells, or PBMCs provided the cDNA or gDNA that served as material.

Authors' data handling: By means of reference gene primer amplification, nucleated cell counts were estimated. Assay used: immunoSEQ multiplex PCR; TCRdb lists only in-frame clones, some missing. V and J calls and clone size are those listed in that table; D and trimming were worked out from the DNA. The sample carries about half a million clones, 75% to 90% recorded once. Trimming cost V 3 bases and J 1 base; bases outside gene matches: 12. The CDR3 consists of 21 residues. Per germline, CDR1 LGHNA and CDR2 YSLEER. The TCR comes from a human donor in a cohort sampled during active COVID-19. The chain links TRBV4-3 to TRBJ2-1; 16 bases agree with TRBD2. The sample taken for sequencing was peripheral blood. CDR3 protein: CASSHPQPGLAGGPSYNEQFF. In DNA, the CDR3 is TGCGCCAGCAGCCACCCACAACCGGGACTAGCGGGAGGGCCGTCCTACAATGAGCAGTTCTTC.